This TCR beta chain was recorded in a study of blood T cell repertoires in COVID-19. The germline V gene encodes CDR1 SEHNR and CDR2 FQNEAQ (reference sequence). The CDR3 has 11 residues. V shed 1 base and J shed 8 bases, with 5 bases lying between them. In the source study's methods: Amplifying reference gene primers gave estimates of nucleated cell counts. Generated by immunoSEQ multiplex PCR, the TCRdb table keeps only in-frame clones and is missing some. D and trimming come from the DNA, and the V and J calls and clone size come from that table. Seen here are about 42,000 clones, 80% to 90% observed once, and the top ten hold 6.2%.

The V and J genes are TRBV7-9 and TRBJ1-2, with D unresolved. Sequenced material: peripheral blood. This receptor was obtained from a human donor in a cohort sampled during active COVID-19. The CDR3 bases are TGTGCCAGCAGCTTAGGTGGCGGCTACACCTTC. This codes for CASSLGGGYTF.